The rows below give T cell receptor beta chains drawn from one sample of a study of blood T cell repertoires in COVID-19. Assay used: immunoSEQ multiplex PCR; TCRdb lists only in-frame clones, some missing. The sample lists approximately 61,000 clones, about 86% occurring once. The sample was peripheral blood. The receptors originated from a human donor in a cohort sampled during active COVID-19. Each CDR3 is given with its conserved first and last residue. The D gene is left open where the match is weak. A clone size is listed for some rows: how often the clone was seen (once, few, many), or a class if it is expanded.

V: TRBV5-1
D: TRBD2
J: TRBJ2-3
size: -
DNA: TGCGCCAGCAGCTTGAACCCGGGACTAGACACAGATACGCAGTATTTT
CDR3: CASSLNPGLDTDTQYF

V: TRBV4-1
D: -
J: TRBJ1-2
size: once
DNA: TGCGCCAGCAGCCAAGCTTCAATAGGAGGACTATATGGCTACACCTTC
CDR3: CASSQASIGGLYGYTF

V: TRBV10-1
D: -
J: TRBJ1-1
size: once
DNA: TGCGCCAGCAGTGATGACAGGAACACTGAAGCTTTCTTT
CDR3: CASSDDRNTEAFF

V: TRBV11-2
D: -
J: TRBJ1-2
size: -
DNA: TGTGCCAGCAGCTTAGTGGCAGGGTGGGGCTATGGCTACACCTTC
CDR3: CASSLVAGWGYGYTF

V: TRBV14
D: TRBD1
J: TRBJ1-6
size: -
DNA: TGTGCCAGCAGCAGGAGACAGGGGCGATCACCCCTCCACTTT
CDR3: CASSRRQGRSPLHF

V: TRBV7-2
D: TRBD1
J: TRBJ2-6
size: -
DNA: TGTGCCAGCAGCCCCCAGGGGGCGCCTGGGGCCAACGTCCTGACTTTC
CDR3: CASSPQGAPGANVLTF

V: TRBV6-6
D: -
J: TRBJ2-7
size: -
DNA: TGTGCCAGCAGTTACTACGAGAACTACGAGCAGTACTTC
CDR3: CASSYYENYEQYF

V: TRBV21-1
D: -
J: TRBJ1-5
size: -
DNA: TGTGCCAGCAGCAAATCCGGGTTCCATCAGCCCCAGCATTTT
CDR3: CASSKSGFHQPQHF

V: TRBV18
D: -
J: TRBJ2-7
size: -
DNA: TGTGCCAGCTCATCCGACAGGATGTCCTACGAGCAGTACTTC
CDR3: CASSSDRMSYEQYF

V: TRBV28
D: TRBD1
J: TRBJ1-3
size: -
DNA: TGTGCCAGCAGTTCTATCGCCCGACAGGGAGGAGGTGGAAACACCATATATTTT
CDR3: CASSSIARQGGGGNTIYF

V: TRBV11-2
D: -
J: TRBJ2-5
size: -
DNA: TGTGCCAGCAGCTTATGGGAAGGGGACCAAGAGACCCAGTACTTC
CDR3: CASSLWEGDQETQYF

V: TRBV28
D: TRBD1
J: TRBJ1-2
size: -
DNA: TGTGCCAGCAGTTTAAGTCGGGACAGGGGGCGCGGTGGCTACACCTTC
CDR3: CASSLSRDRGRGGYTF

V: TRBV5-6
D: -
J: TRBJ2-5
size: -
DNA: TGTGCCAGCAGCTTGAATAAACTAGGCAGACAAGAGACCCAGTACTTC
CDR3: CASSLNKLGRQETQYF

V: TRBV4-2
D: TRBD2
J: TRBJ2-1
size: -
DNA: TGTGCCAGCAGCCGTATTAGCGGGACGGTTAGGGGGGAGCAGTTCTTC
CDR3: CASSRISGTVRGEQFF

V: TRBV5-1
D: TRBD2
J: TRBJ2-7
size: -
DNA: TGCGCCAGCAGCTCGAGCGGGAGCTCCTACGAGCAGTACTTC
CDR3: CASSSSGSSYEQYF

V: TRBV7-2
D: TRBD2
J: TRBJ2-7
size: -
DNA: TGTGCCAGCAGCTTATCGGCGGGAGAAATCCACGAGCAGTACTTC
CDR3: CASSLSAGEIHEQYF

V: TRBV14
D: TRBD1
J: TRBJ2-2
size: -
DNA: TGTGCCAGCAGCCATACAGGGGGGATCACTTCCGGGGAGCTGTTTTTT
CDR3: CASSHTGGITSGELFF

V: TRBV7-9
D: -
J: TRBJ2-3
size: -
DNA: TGTGCCAGCAGCTTACTAACAGATACGCAGTATTTT
CDR3: CASSLLTDTQYF

V: TRBV7-9
D: -
J: TRBJ1-2
size: -
DNA: TGTGCCAGCAGCTTACGTCCTAGTGGCTACACCTTC
CDR3: CASSLRPSGYTF

V: TRBV11-2
D: TRBD2
J: TRBJ2-1
size: -
DNA: TGTGCCAGCAGCCGACCTAGCGGGAGTGAGCAGTTCTTC
CDR3: CASSRPSGSEQFF

V: TRBV18
D: -
J: TRBJ2-7
size: -
DNA: TGTGCCAGCTCACCAGCGACAGGAATCTCCTACGAGCAGTACTTC
CDR3: CASSPATGISYEQYF

V: TRBV28
D: -
J: TRBJ2-7
size: once
DNA: TGTGCCAGCAGTTTATGGTCGTCCGAGCAGTACTTC
CDR3: CASSLWSSEQYF

V: TRBV7-2
D: -
J: TRBJ1-1
size: -
DNA: TGTGCCAGCAGCCTCCGGGTGCTGAACACTGAAGCTTTCTTT
CDR3: CASSLRVLNTEAFF

V: TRBV5-1
D: -
J: TRBJ2-3
size: -
DNA: TGCGCCAGCGGACTAATGGGGGACAGCCTAGACGATACGCAGTATTTT
CDR3: CASGLMGDSLDDTQYF

V: TRBV28
D: -
J: TRBJ2-2
size: -
DNA: TGTGCCAGCAGTCCCCGGACAGCTGCCGGGGAGCTGTTTTTT
CDR3: CASSPRTAAGELFF

V: TRBV6-5
D: -
J: TRBJ2-1
size: few
DNA: TGTGCCCTTTCCCCGGGACTCAAACAGTTCTTC
CDR3: CALSPGLKQFF

V: TRBV4-2
D: -
J: TRBJ2-7
size: -
DNA: TGTGCCAGCAGCCAAGCCCTAACAGGGCAGTACGAGCAGTACTTC
CDR3: CASSQALTGQYEQYF

V: TRBV7-9
D: TRBD2
J: TRBJ2-3
size: -
DNA: TGTGCCAGCAGCTTAGGGCTAGCGGGAGAAAAGGATACGCAGTATTTT
CDR3: CASSLGLAGEKDTQYF

V: TRBV21-1
D: -
J: TRBJ1-5
size: -
DNA: TGTGCCAGCAGCAAAGTGGAGGATCCCCATCAGCCCCAGCATTTT
CDR3: CASSKVEDPHQPQHF

V: TRBV6-2/TRBV6-3
D: -
J: TRBJ1-2
size: -
DNA: TGTGCCAGCAGTTACGCGGCGGGAGGCTACACCTTC
CDR3: CASSYAAGGYTF

V: TRBV28
D: -
J: TRBJ2-7
size: -
DNA: TGTGCCAGCTCCATTTCGGACTGGTCCCAAACGAACGACGAGCAGTACTTC
CDR3: CASSISDWSQTNDEQYF

V: TRBV28
D: -
J: TRBJ1-5
size: -
DNA: TGTGCCACCCCTGGGAGCGGGGGGGTAGGGAAGCAGCCCCAGCATTTT
CDR3: CATPGSGGVGKQPQHF

V: TRBV6-2/TRBV6-3
D: -
J: TRBJ1-5
size: -
DNA: TGTGCCAGCAGTCGCTCCGACAGGAAAAATCAGCCCCAGCATTTT
CDR3: CASSRSDRKNQPQHF

V: TRBV6-5
D: TRBD1
J: TRBJ1-2
size: once
DNA: TGTGCCAGCAGTCGACTGGGACAGGATGGCTACACCTTC
CDR3: CASSRLGQDGYTF

V: TRBV27
D: -
J: TRBJ2-2
size: -
DNA: TGTGCCAGCAGTTTCACCTTACTGAACACCGGGGAGCTGTTTTTT
CDR3: CASSFTLLNTGELFF

V: TRBV5-1
D: -
J: TRBJ1-5
size: -
DNA: TGCGCCAGCAGCTCAGGAATAGGGGAACAGCCCCAGCATTTT
CDR3: CASSSGIGEQPQHF

V: TRBV18
D: -
J: TRBJ1-3
size: -
DNA: TGTGCCAGCTCACCATCCGGGGGTAACCCTGGAAACACCATATATTTT
CDR3: CASSPSGGNPGNTIYF

V: TRBV19
D: TRBD1
J: TRBJ2-3
size: once
DNA: TGTGCCAGTAGCCAAGGGGGCCTTGTTACGCAGTATTTT
CDR3: CASSQGGLVTQYF

V: TRBV5-6
D: -
J: TRBJ1-2
size: -
DNA: TGTGCCAGCAGCTTGTACTGGCCGCGGACGGGAGGCTACACCTTC
CDR3: CASSLYWPRTGGYTF

V: TRBV7-9
D: -
J: TRBJ2-3
size: -
DNA: TGTGCCAGCAGCTTAGCCGTCCCCCCAGATACGCAGTATTTT
CDR3: CASSLAVPPDTQYF

V: TRBV18
D: -
J: TRBJ1-4
size: once
DNA: TGTGCCAGCTCACTACAGGGCTCAAATGAAAAACTGTTTTTT
CDR3: CASSLQGSNEKLFF

V: TRBV7-8
D: -
J: TRBJ2-3
size: -
DNA: TGTGCCAGCAGCTTAGCGCCCCGGACACTTCCCACAGATACGCAGTATTTT
CDR3: CASSLAPRTLPTDTQYF

V: TRBV7-9
D: TRBD2
J: TRBJ2-3
size: -
DNA: TGTGCCAGCAGCATAAGACGAGGTGGGGACTATGATACGCAGTATTTT
CDR3: CASSIRRGGDYDTQYF

V: TRBV6-5
D: TRBD1
J: TRBJ1-1
size: once
DNA: TGTGCCAGCAGTTACTCGCCAACAGGGGGCACTGAAGCTTTCTTT
CDR3: CASSYSPTGGTEAFF

V: TRBV9
D: -
J: TRBJ2-2
size: -
DNA: TGTGCCAGCAGCGTTATTAACAATATGGGGGAGCTGTTTTTT
CDR3: CASSVINNMGELFF

V: TRBV19
D: TRBD1
J: TRBJ1-5
size: -
DNA: TGTGCCAGTAGTATAACGTCGACAGGGCTTCAGCCCCAGCATTTT
CDR3: CASSITSTGLQPQHF

V: TRBV11-3
D: TRBD2
J: TRBJ2-1
size: -
DNA: TGTGCCAGCAGCTTAGGAAGGAGCGGGAGTCATGTCGATGAGCAGTTCTTC
CDR3: CASSLGRSGSHVDEQFF

V: TRBV18
D: TRBD1
J: TRBJ1-5
size: -
DNA: TGTGCCAGCTCACCCCGGACAGGGGAGAATCAGCCCCAGCATTTT
CDR3: CASSPRTGENQPQHF

V: TRBV27
D: TRBD1
J: TRBJ2-6
size: -
DNA: TGTGCCAGCAGTTTATCCACGGACAGGGCTGGGGCCAACGTCCTGACTTTC
CDR3: CASSLSTDRAGANVLTF

V: TRBV6-2/TRBV6-3
D: TRBD2
J: TRBJ2-1
size: -
DNA: TGTGCCAGCAGTTACCTTCCTAGGGCGGGAGGATCCTACAATGAGCAGTTCTTC
CDR3: CASSYLPRAGGSYNEQFF

V: TRBV7-2
D: TRBD1
J: TRBJ2-7
size: few
DNA: TGTGCCAGCAGCCTGACAGGGATCTACGAGCAGTACTTC
CDR3: CASSLTGIYEQYF

V: TRBV7-2
D: TRBD2
J: TRBJ2-5
size: -
DNA: TGTGCCAGCAGCCGGGGGGGACTACCCCAAGAGACCCAGTACTTC
CDR3: CASSRGGLPQETQYF

V: TRBV18
D: -
J: TRBJ2-3
size: once
DNA: TGTGCCAGCTCACCTAGCTCAGATACGCAGTATTTT
CDR3: CASSPSSDTQYF

V: TRBV4-2
D: -
J: TRBJ1-2
size: -
DNA: TGTGCCAGCAGCCACTATGTCGAGGGGGATGGCTACACCTTC
CDR3: CASSHYVEGDGYTF

V: TRBV4-2
D: TRBD1
J: TRBJ2-7
size: -
DNA: TGTGCCAGCAGCCAAGTCCGCGCCAGACCCCGGGACAGCTCCTACGAGCAGTACTTC
CDR3: CASSQVRARPRDSSYEQYF